This is a list of T cell receptor beta chains from one sample in a study of OX40 agonist ivuxolimab in advanced cancers. Libraries were prepared by immunoSEQ multiplex PCR; TCRdb keeps only in-frame clonotypes and omits some of them. This sample has 50,000 to 75,000 clones, with approximately 80% found just once. Sequencing was performed on CD4+ or CD8+ T cells sorted from blood, taken in a trial of the OX40 agonist ivuxolimab. These receptor sequences come from an adult with an advanced solid tumor such as melanoma, head and neck, liver or kidney cancer. CDR3s include the opening cysteine and the closing phenylalanine or tryptophan. Each record gives: J gene, D gene, clone size, V gene, CDR3 length, CDR3 DNA, CDR3 protein. D genes are given only for firm matches. Expanded clones are given a class, and other clones once, few, many or no size at all.

>TRBJ1-3|NA|NA|TRBV19|14
TGTGCCAGTAGTATAGACAGCTCTGGAAACACCATATATTTT
CASSIDSSGNTIYF
>TRBJ1-5|NA|NA|TRBV19|14
TGTGCCAGTAGTATCGACAGGTATAATCAGCCCCAGCATTTT
CASSIDRYNQPQHF
>TRBJ2-7|TRBD1|NA|TRBV7-2|15
TGTGCCAGCAGCTTCCGACAGGGGGGCCCCTACGAGCAGTACTTC
CASSFRQGGPYEQYF
>TRBJ1-2|TRBD1|NA|TRBV13|15
TGTGCCAGCAGCCTAACGGGACAGGAGGAGAGGGGCTACACCTTC
CASSLTGQEERGYTF
>TRBJ2-3|TRBD1|few|TRBV19|13
TGTGCCAGTGCCGGGACAGGGGCAGATACGCAGTATTTT
CASAGTGADTQYF
>TRBJ2-3|NA|NA|TRBV5-6|14
TGTGCCAGCAGCCTCTTATTGGGCACAGATACGCAGTATTTT
CASSLLLGTDTQYF
>TRBJ2-7|NA|NA|TRBV6-1|12
TGTGCCAGCAGTGAATTCGGACCCGAGCAGTACTTC
CASSEFGPEQYF
>TRBJ2-7|TRBD1|NA|TRBV19|15
TGTGCCAGTAGTATAGAGGACAGGGGATTTAACGAGCAGTACTTC
CASSIEDRGFNEQYF
>TRBJ2-5|TRBD1|NA|TRBV7-9|13
TGTGCCAGCAGTAACAGGGGGCTGGAGACCCAGTACTTC
CASSNRGLETQYF
>TRBJ1-1|NA|NA|TRBV7-8|13
TGTGCCAGCAGCGGCAGATTGAACACTGAAGCTTTCTTT
CASSGRLNTEAFF
>TRBJ2-2|TRBD2|NA|TRBV9|19
TGTGCCAGCAGCCCCAGGGTAGCGGGGGCCCCAACGAACACCGGGGAGCTGTTTTTT
CASSPRVAGAPTNTGELFF
>TRBJ2-2|NA|once|TRBV4-3|16
TGCGCCAGCAGCCACCTGAGGGGGGCGCGAGGCGGGGAGCTGTTTTTT
CASSHLRGARGGELFF
>TRBJ1-5|TRBD1|NA|TRBV6-5|16
TGTGCCAGCAGTTACTCGAGACAGGGCGTCAATCAGCCCCAGCATTTT
CASSYSRQGVNQPQHF
>TRBJ2-2|NA|NA|TRBV5-1|18
TGCGCCAGCAGCTTGAGGTCCAGCGGGACACCGAACACCGGGGAGCTGTTTTTT
CASSLRSSGTPNTGELFF
>TRBJ2-6|TRBD1|few|TRBV4-3|17
TGCGCCAGCAGCCACCTGACAGGGCCAGGGGGGGCCAACGTCCTGACTTTC
CASSHLTGPGGANVLTF
>TRBJ2-3|NA|NA|TRBV11-1|14
TGTGCCAGCAGGGGGGTTCCTGGCACAGATACGCAGTATTTT
CASRGVPGTDTQYF
>TRBJ2-5|NA|NA|TRBV2|12
TGTGCCAGCAGTGGCCTGATTGAGACCCAGTACTTC
CASSGLIETQYF
>TRBJ2-5|NA|NA|TRBV18|13
TGTGCCAGCTCATCGGAGGTGAGGGAGACCCAGTACTTC
CASSSEVRETQYF
>TRBJ2-4|NA|few|TRBV5-1|14
TGCGCCAGCAGCTTGACGGGGAGAGGAAACATTCAGTACTTC
CASSLTGRGNIQYF
>TRBJ1-1|TRBD1|NA|TRBV25-1|14
TGTGCCAGCAGTGCTCGACAGGGGAACACTGAAGCTTTCTTT
CASSARQGNTEAFF
>TRBJ1-5|TRBD1|NA|TRBV7-2|15
TGTGCCAGCAGCGCCAAGACAGGGAGCAATCAGCCCCAGCATTTT
CASSAKTGSNQPQHF
>TRBJ2-6|NA|once|TRBV9|14
TGTGCCAGCAGCGTAGCGGGGGGGGCCAACGTCCTGACTTTC
CASSVAGGANVLTF
>TRBJ2-3|TRBD2|NA|TRBV7-6|20
TGTGCCAGCAGCTCCTTGGTAGGGCTAGCGGGGGGGCTAAGCACAGATACGCAGTATTTT
CASSSLVGLAGGLSTDTQYF
>TRBJ1-6|NA|NA|TRBV7-9|14
TGTGCCAGCAGCTTAGGGACAAACAATTCACCCCTCCACTTT
CASSLGTNNSPLHF